This T cell receptor (beta chain) was documented in a study of blood T cell repertoires in COVID-19. Whole-study context: Acute and convalescent COVID-19 specimens originated in the United States, Italy and Spain. Sample material is recorded as cDNA or gDNA derived from T cells, B-cell-depleted T cells, or PBMCs.

CDR1 and CDR2 (germline): SEHNR, FQNEAQ (reference sequence). The V segment lost 8 bases and the J segment 0 bases; nucleotides outside the gene matches: 3. The CDR3 runs 13 residues. TCRdb's copy holds only in-frame clones and misses some; the assay was immunoSEQ multiplex PCR. Of around 150,000 clones listed, 80% to 95% were seen once; the top ten hold over 3.5%. The sample taken for sequencing was peripheral blood. The chain has TRBV7-9 and TRBJ2-7; 8 bases line up with TRBD2. The receptor's source is a woman aged 50 to 65 with acute or convalescent COVID-19. The CDR3 is CASGSGGSYEQYF. As DNA, the CDR3 is TGTGCCAGCGGGAGCGGGGGCTCCTACGAGCAGTACTTC.